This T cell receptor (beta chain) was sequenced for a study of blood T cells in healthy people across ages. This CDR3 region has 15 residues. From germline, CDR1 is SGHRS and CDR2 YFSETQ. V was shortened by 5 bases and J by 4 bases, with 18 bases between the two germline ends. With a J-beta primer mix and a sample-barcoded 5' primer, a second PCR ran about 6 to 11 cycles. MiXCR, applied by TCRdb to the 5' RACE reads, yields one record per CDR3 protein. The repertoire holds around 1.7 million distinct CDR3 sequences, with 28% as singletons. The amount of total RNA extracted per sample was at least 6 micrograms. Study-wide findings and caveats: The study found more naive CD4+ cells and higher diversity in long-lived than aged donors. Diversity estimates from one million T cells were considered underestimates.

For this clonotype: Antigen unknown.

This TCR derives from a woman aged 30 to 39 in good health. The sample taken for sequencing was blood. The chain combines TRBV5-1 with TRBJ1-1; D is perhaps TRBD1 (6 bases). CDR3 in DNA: TGCGCCAGCAGGGATTTCTCCGGAGGGGGCACTGAAGCTTTCTTT. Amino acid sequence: CASRDFSGGGTEAFF.